This T cell receptor beta chain came from a study of identical twins. Template switching added a universal primer binding site, and final cDNA carried unique molecular identifiers. TCRdb recomputed calls from the 5' RACE reads with MiXCR, one row per CDR3 protein. The repertoire consists of approximately 280,000 distinct CDR3 sequences, with more than 6.5% occurring once and the leading ten covering less than 2.5%. This clonotype was seen many times. What it recognizes is unknown. CDR1 and CDR2 (germline): SGHTA, FQGNSA. The CDR3 totals 15 residues. Trimming shortened V by 7 bases and J by 1 base, and 14 bases separated the two germline ends. Study observations and caveats: Partial confounding of zero-insertion analyses by invariant MAIT and iNKT cells was possible. Findings came from cross-sectional statistics, without long-term follow-up of donors.

These data are also associated with another study on yellow fever vaccine responses in identical twins. From that report: Reportedly, the T cell response mounted by twins to vaccine seemed partly convergent, partly personalized.

The material sequenced was memory (CD45RO+) T cells sorted from blood. This chain uses TRBV7-2 with TRBJ2-1, with D perhaps matching TRBD2 (6 bases). The clonotype was recovered from a woman aged 18-29 years in good health. The CDR3 here is CASTLARESYNEQFF. For the CDR3, the DNA is TGTGCCAGCACCCTAGCCCGGGAGTCCTACAATGAGCAGTTCTTC. Looking up the rest from reference TRBV7-2 and TRBJ2-1 gives the full variable domain: GAGVSQSPSNKVTEKGKDVELRCDPISGHTALYWYRQSLGQGLEFLIYFQGNSAPDKSGLPSDRFSAERTGGSVSTLTIQRTQQEDSAVYLCASTLARESYNEQFFGPGTRLTVL.